These 15 T cell receptor beta chains came from one sample sequenced in a study of shared clonotypes between healthy human individuals. The protocol was immunoSEQ multiplex PCR, while the TCRdb copy is restricted to in-frame clones and leaves out a portion. The data show approximately 1.4 million clones, 98% seen once. Sequences were obtained from naive CD4+ T cells sorted from blood. Regarding subset: CD45RA+ positively selected. Source of these receptors: a young man in good health.

This clone appeared a single time. The identical CDR3 is also encoded by other nucleotide sequences in the sample. This CDR3 reads CASSIRGTYEQYF. In DNA, the CDR3 is TGTGCCAGTAGTATTCGGGGAACCTACGAGCAGTACTTC. J is TRBJ2-7 and V is TRBV19; possibly TRBD2 for D (5 bases). The length of the CDR3 is 13 residues. Trimming removed 3 bases at V and 2 bases at J, with 8 bases between. Germline CDR1 reads LNHDA; CDR2 reads SQIVND (reference sequence).

The CDR3 sequence is CASSPGTGGGYTF. Written as DNA, the CDR3 is TGTGCCAGCTCACCTGGGACAGGAGGTGGCTACACCTTC. The V gene is TRBV18, the J gene TRBJ1-2; 8 bases line up with TRBD1. Germline lookup yields CDR1 KGHSH and CDR2 LQKENI. Unmatched junction bases numbered 4, after V lost 3 bases and J lost 7 bases. This CDR3 is 13 amino acids long.

This clone was found once. The same CDR3 can be traced to other DNA sequences in this sample. The chain uses TRBV29-1 and TRBJ1-5; 7 nucleotides line up with TRBD1. Germline V gene sequence: CDR1 SQVTM, CDR2 ANQGSEA. CDR3 length equals 12 residues. Trimming took 6 bases from V and 3 from J; bases not matched to a gene: 2. The CDR3 sequence is CSVGQINQPQHF. The CDR3 DNA reads as TGCAGCGTGGGACAGATCAATCAGCCCCAGCATTTT.

This rearrangement joins TRBV5-1 to TRBJ2-1; TRBD2 agrees at 11 bases. The CDR3 length is 17 residues. The ends lost 0 bases at V and 8 bases at J; junction bases unmatched: 10. From germline, CDR1 is SGHRS and CDR2 YFSETQ. CDR3 protein: CASSLVGLAGGGDEQFF. The CDR3 DNA follows: TGCGCCAGCAGCTTGGTCGGCCTAGCGGGAGGAGGTGATGAGCAGTTCTTC.

This chain connects TRBV29-1 to TRBJ1-2; D gene uncertain. Germline V CDR1 and CDR2: SQVTM, ANQGSEA. The CDR3 has 10 amino acids. V was trimmed by 3 bases and J by 6 bases, leaving 5 bases between them. The chain's CDR3 is CSVDANGYTF. For the CDR3, the DNA is TGCAGCGTTGATGCGAATGGCTACACCTTC.

In regard to this clone: This CDR3 is also generated by other DNA sequences in the sample. The chain joins TRBV28 to TRBJ1-5, with D possibly matching TRBD1 (5 bases). Per germline, CDR1 MDHEN and CDR2 SYDVKM. The CDR3 covers 12 residues. V was trimmed by 3 bases and J by 7 bases, leaving 7 bases between them. Here the CDR3 reads CASSFRGQPQHF. In DNA, the CDR3 is TGTGCCAGCAGTTTCCGGGGGCAGCCCCAGCATTTT. Complete variable domain (other parts from reference TRBV28 and TRBJ1-5): DVKVTQSSRYLVKRTGEKVFLECVQDMDHENMFWYRQDPGLGLRLIYFSYDVKMKEKGDIPEGYSVSREKKERFSLILESASTNQTSMYLCASSFRGQPQHFGDGTRLSIL.

V usage is TRBV7-9 and J usage is TRBJ1-4; unclear D gene. The V gene's germline CDR1 is SEHNR and CDR2 FQNEAQ (reference sequence). Trimming took 4 bases from V and 8 from J, leaving 17 bases between them. CDR3 size: 15 residues. The CDR3 loop is CASSSGEREREKLFF. The CDR3 nucleotides are TGTGCCAGCAGCTCAGGAGAGCGGGAACGCGAAAAACTGTTTTTT.

The rearrangement uses TRBV4-1 and TRBJ2-2, with 12 positions matching TRBD2. Trimming took 3 bases from V and 0 from J; bases not matched to a gene: 11. CDR1 is MGHRA, CDR2 YSYEKL, per germline. The CDR3 extends over 20 amino acids. The CDR3 DNA sequence: TGCGCCAGCAGCCACCGAGGCCTAGCGGGAGGGAGCGCGAACACCGGGGAGCTGTTTTTT. Residues: CASSHRGLAGGSANTGELFF.

J is TRBJ1-1 and V is TRBV27; 11 nucleotides line up with TRBD1. V shed 3 bases and J 4 bases; nucleotides not matched to a gene: 4. CDR1 MNHEY and CDR2 SMNVEV come from the germline V gene (reference sequence). This CDR3 region has 15 residues. The CDR3 here is CASSLEGQGGTEAFF. As DNA, the CDR3 is TGTGCCAGCAGTTTGGAGGGACAGGGGGGCACTGAAGCTTTCTTT.

The chain employs TRBV9 and TRBJ2-7, with D uncertain. There are 15 residues in the CDR3. Germline CDR1 and CDR2: SGDLS and YYNGEE. V was shortened by 0 bases and J by 5 bases, with 15 bases between the two germline ends. The CDR3 reads CASSVGGSSLNEQYF. DNA of the CDR3: TGTGCCAGCAGCGTAGGGGGTAGCTCCCTCAACGAGCAGTACTTC.

The chain recombines TRBV7-9 with TRBJ2-3; D possibly corresponds to TRBD2 (6 bases). The CDR3 totals 16 residues. CDR1 is SEHNR, CDR2 FQNEAQ, per germline (reference sequence). Trimming removed 1 base at V and 5 bases at J, with 16 bases between. Here the CDR3 DNA reads TGTGCCAGCAGCTTAGGAGATAGCGGTAGAAGAGATACGCAGTATTTT. Its protein product is CASSLGDSGRRDTQYF. The full variable domain, rest sourced from reference TRBV7-9 and TRBJ2-3, is DTGVSQNPRHKITKRGQNVTFRCDPISEHNRLYWYRQTLGQGPEFLTYFQNEAQLEKSRLLSDRFSAERPKGSFSTLEIQRTEQGDSAMYLCASSLGDSGRRDTQYFGPGTRLTVL.

This clone was seen a single time. The chain recombines TRBV18 with TRBJ1-3, with D possibly being TRBD1 (6 bases). Germline V gene lookup returns CDR1 KGHSH and CDR2 LQKENI. V lost 5 bases and J lost 2, with 13 bases in between. The CDR3 has 15 residues. The CDR3 DNA reads TGTGCCAGCTCAGCCTGGACAGCCCCTGGAAACACCATATATTTT. Translated, it gives CASSAWTAPGNTIYF.

This sequence joins TRBV7-6 and TRBJ2-5; weak D call: TRBD1 (6 bases). Germline V gives CDR1 SGHVS, CDR2 FNYEAQ. The V end was cut by 1 base, the J end by 5 bases, with 14 bases between. CDR3 length equals 15 residues. CDR3 residues: CASSLVTNRAETQYF. The CDR3 DNA follows: TGTGCCAGCAGCTTAGTCACTAACAGGGCCGAGACCCAGTACTTC. Full variable domain (remainder filled in from reference TRBV7-6 and TRBJ2-5): GAGVSQSPRYKVTKRGQDVALRCDPISGHVSLYWYRQALGQGPEFLTYFNYEAQQDKSGLPNDRFSAERPEGSISTLTIQRTEQRDSAMYRCASSLVTNRAETQYFGPGTRLLVL.

DNA for the CDR3: TGTGCCAGCAGTGATCGAGGACGGGAGGAGACCCAGTACTTC. The encoded protein is CASSDRGREETQYF. V is TRBV6-1 and J is TRBJ2-5; possible D gene TRBD2, 6 bases. Trimming cost V 3 bases and J 5 bases, with 13 bases left between them. CDR1 and CDR2 (germline): MNHNS, SASEGT. The CDR3 loop spans 14 amino acids.

This sequence joins TRBV5-4 and TRBJ2-3, with TRBD1 as a possible D gene (5 bases). CDR3 length: 15 amino acids. Trimming shortened V by 0 bases and J by 0 bases, and 8 bases separated the two germline ends. Germline assignment: CDR1 SGHNT and CDR2 YYREEE (reference sequence). CDR3 nucleotide sequence: TGTGCCAGCAGCTTGGGACAGACTAGCACAGATACGCAGTATTTT. Translated: CASSLGQTSTDTQYF.